This T cell receptor (beta chain) is drawn from a study of T cells in localized non-small cell lung cancer. CDR3 length: 15 amino acids. Losses at the gene ends were 5 bases for V and 3 bases for J; bases not matched to a gene: 9. Germline V gene data show CDR1 as KGHSH and CDR2 as LQKENI. This clone came up a few times. Assay: immunoSEQ multiplex PCR; the TCRdb copy retains only in-frame clones and omits some. Here the sample spans 1,500 to 2,000 clones, 22% being singletons. This sequence was found in an older male donor with stage I lung adenocarcinoma. Sequenced material: lung tumor tissue, taken before any cancer treatment. This chain links TRBV18 with TRBJ2-7; 8 nucleotides match TRBD2. The CDR3 loop reads CASSVSGGRNYEQYF. The CDR3 DNA reads as TGTGCCAGCTCAGTATCGGGGGGGAGGAACTACGAGCAGTACTTC.